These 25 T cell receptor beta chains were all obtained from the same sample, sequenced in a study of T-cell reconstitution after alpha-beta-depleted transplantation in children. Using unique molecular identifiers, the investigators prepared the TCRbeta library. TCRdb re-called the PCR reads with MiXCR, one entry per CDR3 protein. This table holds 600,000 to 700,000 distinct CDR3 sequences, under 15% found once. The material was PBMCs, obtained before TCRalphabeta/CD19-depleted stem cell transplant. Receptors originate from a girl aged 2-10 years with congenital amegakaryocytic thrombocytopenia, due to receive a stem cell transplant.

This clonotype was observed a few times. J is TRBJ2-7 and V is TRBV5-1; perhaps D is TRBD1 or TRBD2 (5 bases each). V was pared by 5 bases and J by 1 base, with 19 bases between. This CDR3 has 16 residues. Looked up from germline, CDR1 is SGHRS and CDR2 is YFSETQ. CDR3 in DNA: TGCGCCAGCAGTAGAAGGACAAGCGGCTCATCCTACGAGCAGTACTTC. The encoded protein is CASSRRTSGSSYEQYF. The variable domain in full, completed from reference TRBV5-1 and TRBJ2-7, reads KAGVTQTPRYLIKTRGQQVTLSCSPISGHRSVSWYQQTPGQGLQFLFEYFSETQRNKGNFPGRFSGRQFSNSRSEMNVSTLELGDSALYLCASSRRTSGSSYEQYFGPGTRLTVT.

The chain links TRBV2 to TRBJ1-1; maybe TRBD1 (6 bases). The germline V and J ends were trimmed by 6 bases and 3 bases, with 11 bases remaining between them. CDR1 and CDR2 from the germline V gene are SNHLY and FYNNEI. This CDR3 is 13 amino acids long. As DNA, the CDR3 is TGTGCCAGCAGGGAAACAGGGTACACTGAAGCTTTCTTT. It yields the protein CASRETGYTEAFF.

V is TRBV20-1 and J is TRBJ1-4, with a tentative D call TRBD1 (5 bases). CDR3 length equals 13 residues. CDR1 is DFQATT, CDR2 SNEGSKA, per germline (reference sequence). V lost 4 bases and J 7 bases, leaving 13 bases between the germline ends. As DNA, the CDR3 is TGCAGTGCTAAGCAGGGAGGTAGTGAAAAACTGTTTTTT. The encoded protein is CSAKQGGSEKLFF.

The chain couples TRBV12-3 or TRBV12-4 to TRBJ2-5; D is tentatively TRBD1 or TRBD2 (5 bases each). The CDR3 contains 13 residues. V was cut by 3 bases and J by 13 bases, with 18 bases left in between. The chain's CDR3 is CASSFLGDVPSYF. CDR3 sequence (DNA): TGTGCCAGCAGTTTCTTAGGGGACGTTCCATCGTACTTC.

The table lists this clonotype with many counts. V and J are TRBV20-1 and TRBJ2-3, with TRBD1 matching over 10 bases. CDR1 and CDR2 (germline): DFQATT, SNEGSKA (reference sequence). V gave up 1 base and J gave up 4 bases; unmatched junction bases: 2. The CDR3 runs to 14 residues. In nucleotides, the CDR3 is TGCAGTGCTAGAGCCGGGACAGGGGCAGATACGCAGTATTTT. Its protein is CSARAGTGADTQYF.

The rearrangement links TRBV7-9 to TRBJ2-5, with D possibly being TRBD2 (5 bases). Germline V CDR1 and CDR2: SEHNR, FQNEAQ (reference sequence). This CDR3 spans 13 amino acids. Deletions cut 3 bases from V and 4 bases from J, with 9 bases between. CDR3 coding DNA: TGTGCCAGCAGCTTTGCGGAGGTAGAGACCCAGTACTTC. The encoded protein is CASSFAEVETQYF.

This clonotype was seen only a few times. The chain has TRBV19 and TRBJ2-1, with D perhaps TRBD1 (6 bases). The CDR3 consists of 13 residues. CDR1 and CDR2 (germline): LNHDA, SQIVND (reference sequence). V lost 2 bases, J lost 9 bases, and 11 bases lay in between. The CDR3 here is CASSIQGTGEQFF. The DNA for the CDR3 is TGTGCCAGTAGTATACAGGGGACGGGTGAGCAGTTCTTC.

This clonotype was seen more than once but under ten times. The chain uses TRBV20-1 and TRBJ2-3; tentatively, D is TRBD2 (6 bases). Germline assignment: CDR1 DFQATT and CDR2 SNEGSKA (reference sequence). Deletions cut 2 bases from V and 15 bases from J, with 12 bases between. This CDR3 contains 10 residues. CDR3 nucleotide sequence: TGCAGTGCTAGAATGGGACTCCGCTATTTT. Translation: CSARMGLRYF.

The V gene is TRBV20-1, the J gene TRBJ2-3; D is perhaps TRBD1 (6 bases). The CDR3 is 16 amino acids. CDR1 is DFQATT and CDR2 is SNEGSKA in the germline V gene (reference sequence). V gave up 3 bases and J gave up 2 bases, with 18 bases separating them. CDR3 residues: CSARPGTLSPTDTQYF. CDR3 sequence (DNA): TGCAGTGCTAGGCCCGGGACACTCAGCCCCACAGATACGCAGTATTTT.

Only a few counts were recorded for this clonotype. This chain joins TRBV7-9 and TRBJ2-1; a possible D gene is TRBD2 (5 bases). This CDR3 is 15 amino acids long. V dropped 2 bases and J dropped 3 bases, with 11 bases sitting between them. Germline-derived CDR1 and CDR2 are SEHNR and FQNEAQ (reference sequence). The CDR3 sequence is CASSLWRVHYNEQFF. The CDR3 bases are TGTGCCAGCAGCTTATGGCGGGTACACTACAATGAGCAGTTCTTC.

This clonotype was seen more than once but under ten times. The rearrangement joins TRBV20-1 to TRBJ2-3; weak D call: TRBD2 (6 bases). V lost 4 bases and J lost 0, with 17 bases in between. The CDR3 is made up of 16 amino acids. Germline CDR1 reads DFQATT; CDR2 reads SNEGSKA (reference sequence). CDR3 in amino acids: CSAIRREGSSTDTQYF. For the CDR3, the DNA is TGCAGTGCTATTCGGAGGGAAGGGAGTAGCACAGATACGCAGTATTTT.

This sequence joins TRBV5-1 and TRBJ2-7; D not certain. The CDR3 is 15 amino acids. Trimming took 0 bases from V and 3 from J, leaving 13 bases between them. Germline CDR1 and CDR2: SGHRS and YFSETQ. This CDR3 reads CASSLGPDTYYEQYF. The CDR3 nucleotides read TGCGCCAGCAGCTTGGGGCCTGACACCTACTACGAGCAGTACTTC.

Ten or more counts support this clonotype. CDR3 DNA sequence: TGTGCCAGCAGTCCGACTAGCGGTGCCCTCTTCTTC. Protein: CASSPTSGALFF. The rearrangement links TRBV12-3 or TRBV12-4 to TRBJ2-1, with 9 nucleotides matching TRBD2. The CDR3 length is 12 residues. The V gene end was trimmed by 5 bases and the J gene end by 16 bases; junction bases not matched to a gene: 9.

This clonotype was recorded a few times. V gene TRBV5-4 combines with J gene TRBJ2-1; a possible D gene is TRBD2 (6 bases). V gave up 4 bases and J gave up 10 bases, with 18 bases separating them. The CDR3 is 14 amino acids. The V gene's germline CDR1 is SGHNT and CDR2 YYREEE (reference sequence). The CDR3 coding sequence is TGTGCCAGCAGCCTCGGACTAACGCCTTTGGAGCAGTTCTTC. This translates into CASSLGLTPLEQFF. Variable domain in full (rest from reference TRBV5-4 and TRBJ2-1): ETGVTQSPTHLIKTRGQQVTLRCSSQSGHNTVSWYQQALGQGPQFIFQYYREEENGRGNFPPRFSGLQFPNYSSELNVNALELDDSALYLCASSLGLTPLEQFFGPGTRLTVL.

The CDR3 DNA is TGCAGTGCTCCTTTGACAGGGCCAGATACGCAGTATTTT. As protein: CSAPLTGPDTQYF. The chain combines TRBV20-1 with TRBJ2-3, with 7 bases aligning to TRBD1. The CDR3 extends over 13 amino acids. CDR1 and CDR2 (germline): DFQATT, SNEGSKA (reference sequence). Trimming cost V 5 bases and J 4 bases; bases outside gene matches: 6.

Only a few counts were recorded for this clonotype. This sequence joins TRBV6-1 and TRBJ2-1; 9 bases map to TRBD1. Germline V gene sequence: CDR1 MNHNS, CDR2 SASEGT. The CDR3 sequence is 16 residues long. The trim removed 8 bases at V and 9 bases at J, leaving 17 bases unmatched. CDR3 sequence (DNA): TGTGCCAGCCATCTGGGACCCGGGACAGGGACCGGTGAGCAGTTCTTC. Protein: CASHLGPGTGTGEQFF.

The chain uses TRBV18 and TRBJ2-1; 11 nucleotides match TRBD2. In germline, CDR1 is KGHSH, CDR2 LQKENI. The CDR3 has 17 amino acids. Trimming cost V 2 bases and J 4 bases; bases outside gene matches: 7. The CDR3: CASSPKLAGAGYNEQFF. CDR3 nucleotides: TGTGCCAGCTCACCAAAACTAGCGGGAGCCGGTTACAATGAGCAGTTCTTC.

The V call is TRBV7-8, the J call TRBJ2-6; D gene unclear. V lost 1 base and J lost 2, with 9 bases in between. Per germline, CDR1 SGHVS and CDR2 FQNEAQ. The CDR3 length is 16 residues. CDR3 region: CASSLEGIPGANVLTF. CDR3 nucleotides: TGTGCCAGCAGCTTAGAAGGTATTCCTGGGGCCAACGTCCTGACTTTC.

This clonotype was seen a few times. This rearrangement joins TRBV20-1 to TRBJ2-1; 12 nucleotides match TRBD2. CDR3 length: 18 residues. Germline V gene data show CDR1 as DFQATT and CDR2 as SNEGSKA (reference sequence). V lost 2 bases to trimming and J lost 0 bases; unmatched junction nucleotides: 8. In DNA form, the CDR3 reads TGCAGTGCTAGAAACCCAGGACTAGCGGGAAGCTCCTACAATGAGCAGTTCTTC. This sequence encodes CSARNPGLAGSSYNEQFF.

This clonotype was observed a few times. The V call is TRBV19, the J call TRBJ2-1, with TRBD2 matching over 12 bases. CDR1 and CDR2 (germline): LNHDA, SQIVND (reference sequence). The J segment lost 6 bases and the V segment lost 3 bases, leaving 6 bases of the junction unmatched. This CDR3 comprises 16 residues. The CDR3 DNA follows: TGTGCCAGTAGTATTAGCGGACTAGCGGGATTCAATGAGCAGTTCTTC. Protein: CASSISGLAGFNEQFF.

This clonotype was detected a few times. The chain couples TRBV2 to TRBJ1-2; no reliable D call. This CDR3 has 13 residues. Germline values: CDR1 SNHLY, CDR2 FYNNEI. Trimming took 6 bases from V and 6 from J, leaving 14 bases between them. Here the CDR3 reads CASRSDGWHGYTF. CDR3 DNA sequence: TGTGCCAGCAGGTCCGACGGTTGGCATGGCTACACCTTC.

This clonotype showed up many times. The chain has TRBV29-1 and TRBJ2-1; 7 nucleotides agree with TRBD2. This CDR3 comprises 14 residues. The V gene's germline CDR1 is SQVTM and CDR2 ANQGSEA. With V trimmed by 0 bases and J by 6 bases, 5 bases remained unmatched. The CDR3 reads CSVEEGGRGNEQFF. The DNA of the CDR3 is TGCAGCGTTGAAGAGGGTGGGAGGGGCAATGAGCAGTTCTTC.

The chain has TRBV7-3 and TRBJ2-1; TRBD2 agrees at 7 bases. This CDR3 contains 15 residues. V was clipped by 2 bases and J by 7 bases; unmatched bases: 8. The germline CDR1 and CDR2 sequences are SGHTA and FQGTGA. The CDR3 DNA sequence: TGTGCCAGCAGCTTATCGGGCGGGAGCCGGAATGAGCAGTTCTTC. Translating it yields CASSLSGGSRNEQFF.

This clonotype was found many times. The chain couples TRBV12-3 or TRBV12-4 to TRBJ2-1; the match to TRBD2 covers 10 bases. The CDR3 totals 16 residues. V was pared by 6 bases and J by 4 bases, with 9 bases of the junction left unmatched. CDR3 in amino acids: CASRLYGTSEYNEQFF. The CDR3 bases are TGTGCCAGCAGATTATACGGGACTAGCGAATACAATGAGCAGTTCTTC.

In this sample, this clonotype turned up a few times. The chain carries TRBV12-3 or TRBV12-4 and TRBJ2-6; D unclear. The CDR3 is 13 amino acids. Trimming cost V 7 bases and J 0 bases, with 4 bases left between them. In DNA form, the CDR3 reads TGTGCCAGCATTTACTCTGGGGCCAACGTCCTGACTTTC. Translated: CASIYSGANVLTF.